This T cell receptor beta chain was captured by sequencing in a study of cytomegalovirus exposure and HLA in healthy donors. Study overall: Among around 170 million T cells, an earlier analysis found roughly 100 million unique TCR beta sequences.

PCR primers comprised 60 Vbeta and 13 Jbeta primers. The assay was immunoSEQ multiplex PCR, and TCRdb's table has in-frame clones only and misses some. The sample carries about 100,000 clones, over 60% recorded once. Trimming at V came to 0 bases and at J to 1 base, leaving 1 base not matched to a gene. The CDR3 sequence is 15 residues long. This clone was seen once. The V call is TRBV5-3, the J call TRBJ2-1, with 7 nucleotides matching TRBD1. TRBV5-3 is reported as an ORF; its role is uncertain. This receptor was obtained from a woman under 30 in good health and CMV-seropositive. The sequenced sample consisted of PBMCs. The CDR3 sequence is CARSLGQGSYNEQFF. CDR3 nucleotide sequence: TGTGCCAGAAGCTTGGGACAGGGATCCTACAATGAGCAGTTCTTC.